This T cell receptor beta chain was found in a study of shared clonotypes between healthy human individuals. For the study at large: The cohort had two women and a few men, ages 18 to 49.

V was clipped by 0 bases and J by 1 base, with 10 bases between them. The CDR3 loop spans 15 amino acids. Germline V gene sequence: CDR1 MNHNY, CDR2 SVGAGI (reference sequence). CD45RO-negative, CCR7-selected cells formed the naive CD8 fraction, which excluded terminally differentiated effector memory CD45RA+ cells. Clones were read by immunoSEQ multiplex PCR, and TCRdb kept only the in-frame ones, dropping some. This sample has some 2.1 million clones, with about 94% found just once. V usage is TRBV6-6 and J usage is TRBJ2-7; perhaps TRBD2 as D (5 bases). The clonotype comes from a man aged 18-30 years in good health. Some clones in this sample may be carry-over from other donors' samples. The sample taken for sequencing was naive CD8+ T cells from PBMCs. In DNA form, the CDR3 reads TGTGCCAGCAGTTACTCGAACGGGGATTCCTACGAGCAGTACTTC. It specifies CASSYSNGDSYEQYF.